A selection of T cell receptor beta chains follows, all from one sample in a study of shared clonotypes between healthy human individuals. Data came from immunoSEQ multiplex PCR; TCRdb stores just in-frame clones and leaves some out. In the table there are roughly 2,300,000 clones, around 92% of which are singletons. Sequencing was done on a sample of naive CD4+ T cells from PBMCs. The source of these receptors is a man aged 18 to 30 in good health. Some clones in this sample may be carry-over from other donors' samples. CDR3s include the opening cysteine and the closing phenylalanine or tryptophan.

V | CDR3
TRBV4-3 | CASSQLAGVPGELFF
TRBV19 | CASSPAFIVEGTDTQYF
TRBV2 | CASSRTSGTLNTQYF
TRBV28 | CASSLGWGQGNGYTF
TRBV15 | CATSTPAGRGLYEQYF
TRBV27 | CLTRRREGYEQFF
TRBV2 | CASRSGELASYEQYF
TRBV25-1 | CASRTSTLSEQYF
TRBV2 | CASSAAGGSEQFF
TRBV9 | CASSVASSGLTGELFF
TRBV6-1 | CASLPGRASTEAFF
TRBV9 | CASSVAASGSPDTQYF
TRBV9 | CASSVTGNFATNEKLFF
TRBV7-8 | CASSLEGVGIGGYTF
TRBV4-2 | CASSQAASGDYNEQFF
TRBV5-1 | CASSSTFQNEQFF
TRBV10-3 | CAISREVGEQFF
TRBV5-5 | CASSGLAGTDTQYF
TRBV28 | CASSLVPGHGNYGYTF
TRBV2 | CASSEGGRSNYGYTF
TRBV5-1 | CASRFEAGGTGELFF
TRBV9 | CASSVASQSSEAFF
TRBV5-1 | CASSRLAGGTGELFF
TRBV19 | CASSIGREETQYF
TRBV6-5 | CASSYGYGYTF
TRBV5-1 | CASSLGDFQETQYF
TRBV11-2 | CASGDLGLAGRETQYF
TRBV5-1 | CASRDIFPPDTQYF
TRBV6-4 | CASSPNPGYEQYF
TRBV5-1 | CASTQDSAYNEQFF
TRBV27 | CASSLSRAETEAFF
TRBV28 | CATWGRGPEAFF
TRBV28 | CASSSPGTGGTGELFF
TRBV18 | CASSPERTTYGYTF
TRBV28 | CASRELNQPQHF
TRBV6-1 | CASSAGSGRILKNEQFF
TRBV6-6 | CASSRGQGNQPQHF
TRBV28 | CASSFPVDGTSGRARETQYF
TRBV18 | CASSRLAGAYEQYF
TRBV6-1 | CASRVTGGQETQYF
TRBV4-1 | CASSQEGWGLAEITDTQYF